Presented here are 26 T cell receptor beta chains from one specimen sequenced in a study of cytomegalovirus exposure and HLA in healthy donors. The primer mix had 60 Vbeta and 13 Jbeta primers. Only in-frame clones appear in the TCRdb table, and some are missing; sequencing was by immunoSEQ multiplex PCR. The data contain 190,000 or so clones, around 74% of them singletons. Sequencing was done on a sample of PBMCs. These receptor sequences come from a girl aged 10 to 17 in good health and CMV-seropositive.

V usage is TRBV20-1 and J usage is TRBJ2-3, with D uncertain. The CDR3 extends over 10 amino acids. CDR1 is DFQATT and CDR2 is SNEGSKA in the germline V gene (reference sequence). Trimming pared 0 bases from V and 8 bases from J, leaving 3 bases between. CDR3 sequence: CSARDVTQYF. In nucleotides, the CDR3 is TGCAGTGCTAGAGACGTTACGCAGTATTTT.

The CDR3 nucleotides read TGTGCCAGCAGTGATAGGGGGCTGTCTAATTCACCCCTCCACTTT. The encoded protein is CASSDRGLSNSPLHF. The chain employs TRBV2 and TRBJ1-6, with 7 nucleotides matching TRBD1. The CDR3 is 15 amino acids. J was trimmed by 6 bases and V by 3 bases; bases with no gene match: 5. Germline V CDR1 and CDR2: SNHLY, FYNNEI.

This clone was detected a few times. The chain uses TRBV2 and TRBJ1-1, with D perhaps matching TRBD1 (5 bases). Germline loops: CDR1 SNHLY, CDR2 FYNNEI. V was cut by 6 bases and J by 3 bases, with 14 bases left in between. This CDR3 is built from 14 residues. As DNA, the CDR3 is TGTGCCAGCAGGGCGGACACAATGTACACTGAAGCTTTCTTT. This codes for CASRADTMYTEAFF.

The V gene is TRBV30, the J gene TRBJ1-2; 7 bases line up with TRBD1. V was clipped by 3 bases and J by 1 base; unmatched bases: 5. This CDR3 is 14 amino acids long. Per the germline V gene, CDR1 is GTSNPN and CDR2 is SVGIG (reference sequence). CDR3 DNA: TGTGCCTGGAGATTGGGACAGATTAACTATGGCTACACCTTC. This encodes CAWRLGQINYGYTF.

The chain uses TRBV6-1 and TRBJ1-5; 7 bases align to TRBD1. Germline assignment: CDR1 MNHNS and CDR2 SASEGT. The CDR3 length is 15 residues. Trimming cost V 0 bases and J 2 bases; bases outside gene matches: 1. The CDR3 region is CASSEATGGNQPQHF. The CDR3 coding sequence is TGTGCCAGCAGTGAAGCCACAGGGGGCAATCAGCCCCAGCATTTT.

The rearrangement joins TRBV7-9 to TRBJ2-7; D possibly corresponds to TRBD1 (6 bases). The germline gives CDR1 SEHNR, CDR2 FQNEAQ (reference sequence). The V gene lost 1 base and the J gene lost 3 bases, with 16 bases spanning the gap. CDR3 length equals 16 residues. DNA for the CDR3: TGTGCCAGCAGCTTAGGCTCTTGGGACACTAACTACGAGCAGTACTTC. Amino acid sequence: CASSLGSWDTNYEQYF.

With regard to this clone: One junction end disagrees with the germline gene, perhaps due to a read error. The J gene is TRBJ1-4, the V gene TRBV2; 7 bases map to TRBD1. Germline loops: CDR1 SNHLY, CDR2 FYNNEI. The CDR3 sequence is 15 residues long. Here the CDR3 reads CASTEPTGQNEKLFF. CDR3 sequence (DNA): TGTGCCAGCACTGAACCGACAGGGCAGAATGAAAAACTGTTTTTT.

The chain uses TRBV5-1 and TRBJ2-7; 9 positions agree with TRBD2. The J segment lost 4 bases and the V segment lost 4 bases, leaving 6 bases of the junction unmatched. Per germline, CDR1 SGHRS and CDR2 YFSETQ. The CDR3 contains 14 residues. The CDR3 nucleotides are TGCGCCAGCAGCAGGGGACTAGCTGGTTACGAGCAGTACTTC. Translated: CASSRGLAGYEQYF.

The rearrangement links TRBV4-3 to TRBJ1-4; the D gene is possibly TRBD1 (6 bases). Trimming took off 2 bases at V and 3 bases at J, with 13 bases between the two ends. The V gene's germline CDR1 is LGHNA and CDR2 YSLEER. The length of the CDR3 is 16 residues. CDR3 nucleotides: TGCGCCAGCAGCCAACCCCGATGGGGGCCTAATGAAAAACTGTTTTTT. Residues: CASSQPRWGPNEKLFF.

This chain connects TRBV18 to TRBJ1-3; TRBD1 is a possible D gene (6 bases). The CDR3 totals 16 residues. V lost 3 bases to trimming and J lost 2 bases, with 14 bases between them. CDR1 is KGHSH, CDR2 LQKENI, per germline. The CDR3 loop reads CASSPFQGPTGNTIYF. CDR3 bases: TGTGCCAGCTCACCCTTCCAGGGGCCTACTGGAAACACCATATATTTT.

The CDR3 DNA follows: TGTGCCTGGCTCCAGGGTCCTACTAATGAAAAACTGTTTTTT. Translation gives CAWLQGPTNEKLFF. The chain has TRBV30 and TRBJ1-4; possible D gene TRBD1, 5 bases. Germline CDR1 is GTSNPN and CDR2 is SVGIG (reference sequence). V was cut by 5 bases and J by 2 bases, with 12 bases left in between. The CDR3 loop spans 14 amino acids.

The V call is TRBV19, the J call TRBJ2-7, with D unresolved. The CDR3 has 14 residues. Per germline, CDR1 LNHDA and CDR2 SQIVND (reference sequence). The V end was cut by 3 bases, the J end by 0 bases, with 9 bases between. The CDR3 bases are TGTGCCAGTAGTATGTACGCCAGCTCCTACGAGCAGTACTTC. Protein product: CASSMYASSYEQYF.

The rearrangement uses TRBV25-1 and TRBJ2-3; D unresolved. V lost 10 bases and J lost 2, with 4 bases in between. The CDR3 consists of 10 residues. CDR1 is MGHDK and CDR2 is SYGVNS in the germline V gene. The CDR3 sequence is CATYTDTQYF. DNA of the CDR3: TGTGCCACCTACACAGATACGCAGTATTTT.

V usage is TRBV14 and J usage is TRBJ2-3; perhaps TRBD1 as D (5 bases). This CDR3 is 17 amino acids long. V was shortened by 1 base and J by 6 bases, with 20 bases between the two germline ends. CDR1 is SGHDN, CDR2 FVKESK, per germline. CDR3 sequence (DNA): TGTGCCAGCAGCCAAGTAAGGGGCAGCCAAAGGCCGGATACGCAGTATTTT. This sequence encodes CASSQVRGSQRPDTQYF.

This clone appeared once. The CDR3 loop reads CASSQDGTSGYTF. For the CDR3, the DNA is TGCGCCAGCAGCCAAGACGGGACTTCCGGCTACACCTTC. The chain uses TRBV4-1 and TRBJ1-2, with a tentative D call TRBD1 (5 bases). V lost 0 bases, J lost 8 bases, and 10 bases lay in between. Germline CDR1 MGHRA, CDR2 YSYEKL. There are 13 residues in the CDR3.

The chain couples TRBV19 to TRBJ1-2; D may be TRBD1 (6 bases). CDR1 is LNHDA, CDR2 SQIVND, per germline (reference sequence). V gave up 1 base and J gave up 0 bases, with 12 bases separating them. CDR3 size: 16 residues. The CDR3 loop reads CASSIADSPTNYGYTF. The CDR3 DNA reads TGTGCCAGTAGTATAGCGGACAGTCCGACTAACTATGGCTACACCTTC.

The J gene is TRBJ2-1, the V gene TRBV6-5; 11 bases are a match to TRBD2. The CDR3 runs to 15 residues. Germline values: CDR1 MNHEY, CDR2 SVGAGI. V shed 7 bases and J 6 bases; nucleotides not matched to a gene: 8. The CDR3 nucleotides are TGTGCCAGCAAATTGCTAGCGGGAGGTGGCAATGAGCAGTTCTTC. Amino acid sequence: CASKLLAGGGNEQFF.

This chain joins TRBV13 and TRBJ1-6; D is unclear. From germline, CDR1 is PRHDT and CDR2 FYEKMQ (reference sequence). This CDR3 is 14 amino acids long. Between the trimmed V and J ends, which lost 5 bases and 6 bases, there was a span of 11 bases. The CDR3 spells CASSVGSPNSPLHF. CDR3 sequence (DNA): TGTGCCAGCAGCGTGGGCAGTCCTAATTCACCCCTCCACTTT. Using reference TRBV13 and TRBJ1-6 for the parts outside the CDR3, the full variable domain is AAGVIQSPRHLIKEKRETATLKCYPIPRHDTVYWYQQGPGQDPQFLISFYEKMQSDKGSIPDRFSAQQFSDYHSELNMSSLELGDSALYFCASSVGSPNSPLHFGNGTRLTVT.

The V call is TRBV4-3, the J call TRBJ1-2; D remains unclear. The CDR3 consists of 16 residues. Germline CDR1 reads LGHNA; CDR2 reads YSLEER. V shed 4 bases and J shed 4 bases, with 19 bases lying between them. This CDR3 reads CASSPAAAGELYGYTF. In DNA, the CDR3 is TGCGCCAGCAGCCCCGCAGCGGCAGGCGAGCTCTATGGCTACACCTTC.

The gene calls are TRBV5-6 and TRBJ2-7; D unclear. The length of the CDR3 is 15 residues. The germline gives CDR1 SGHDT, CDR2 YYEEEE. Between the trimmed V and J ends, which lost 3 bases and 0 bases, there was a span of 13 bases. As DNA, the CDR3 is TGTGCCAGCAGCTCGAGTCAACTGCGCTCCTACGAGCAGTACTTC. Amino acid sequence: CASSSSQLRSYEQYF.

The chain joins TRBV7-9 to TRBJ2-3, with 9 bases aligning to TRBD2. Looked up from germline, CDR1 is SEHNR and CDR2 is FQNEAQ (reference sequence). The CDR3 extends over 15 amino acids. The J segment lost 5 bases and the V segment lost 5 bases, leaving 8 bases of the junction unmatched. CDR3 nucleotide sequence: TGTGCCAGCAGCCCAGCGGGGGGATGGGTAGATACGCAGTATTTT. Translation: CASSPAGGWVDTQYF.

To note about this clone: Other DNA sequences in this sample translate to the same CDR3. The rearrangement joins TRBV13 to TRBJ2-7; 8 bases line up with TRBD1. This CDR3 has 15 residues. After removal of 5 bases from V and 0 bases from J, the junction contained 6 bases not matched to a gene. The germline gives CDR1 PRHDT, CDR2 FYEKMQ (reference sequence). CDR3 DNA: TGTGCCAGCAGCCGACAGGGGATGGTCTCCTACGAGCAGTACTTC. It yields the protein CASSRQGMVSYEQYF.

CDR3 in amino acids: CASSQTISTGTFNYGYTF. In nucleotides, the CDR3 is TGCGCCAGCAGCCAAACCATTTCGACAGGAACTTTTAACTATGGCTACACCTTC. V is TRBV4-3 and J is TRBJ1-2; weak D call: TRBD1 (6 bases). CDR1 LGHNA and CDR2 YSLEER come from the germline V gene. The CDR3 covers 18 residues. V lost 2 bases and J lost 1, with 20 bases in between.

The chain joins TRBV5-1 to TRBJ1-5; 9 nucleotides line up with TRBD1. In germline, CDR1 is SGHRS, CDR2 YFSETQ. The CDR3 totals 13 residues. Losses at the gene ends were 4 bases for V and 6 bases for J; bases not matched to a gene: 2. The chain's CDR3 is CASSEDRGQPQHF. CDR3 nucleotides: TGCGCCAGCAGCGAGGACAGGGGTCAGCCCCAGCATTTT.

The chain joins TRBV18 to TRBJ1-2; D possibly corresponds to TRBD1 (5 bases). CDR1 is KGHSH, CDR2 LQKENI, per germline. The CDR3 is 13 residues long. The germline V and J ends were trimmed by 6 bases and 5 bases, with 13 bases remaining between them. The CDR3 region is CASSPGHTYGYTF. The CDR3 DNA is TGTGCCAGCTCCCCCGGACATACTTATGGCTACACCTTC.

The rearrangement uses TRBV4-3 and TRBJ2-5; D not resolved. V was cut by 0 bases and J by 5 bases, with 10 bases left in between. Per germline, CDR1 LGHNA and CDR2 YSLEER. The CDR3 runs to 14 residues. The CDR3: CASSQDFGEETQYF. DNA of the CDR3: TGCGCCAGCAGCCAAGATTTCGGAGAGGAGACCCAGTACTTC.